This T cell receptor (beta chain) is from a study of early T cells in non-severe SARS-CoV-2 infection. Study context: Sequencing was performed on bulk RNA from unsorted whole blood, leaving chains unpaired.

Individual cDNA molecules were tagged with unique molecular identifiers. TCRdb re-called the 5' RACE reads with MiXCR, one entry per CDR3 protein. The table shows roughly 34,000 distinct CDR3 sequences, with 4% to 5% occurring only once. The germline gives CDR1 SGHVS, CDR2 FNYEAQ. V was pared by 4 bases and J by 5 bases, with 11 bases between. The CDR3 is 13 amino acids. The sample consisted of whole blood. The TCR originated in an adult who was a healthcare worker with PCR-confirmed SARS-CoV-2 infection or an uninfected control (not recorded which). The chain recombines TRBV7-6 with TRBJ2-5; the D is unclear. The DNA of the CDR3 is TGTGCCAGCAGCTCCTTTTACCGGGAGACCCAGTACTTC. Translation gives CASSSFYRETQYF.